This T cell receptor (beta chain) was sequenced for a study of OX40 agonist ivuxolimab in advanced cancers. Study-level background: Ivuxolimab was administered intravenously to patients at 0.01 to 10 mg/kg every 2 weeks. Two cutaneous melanoma patients and one hepatocellular carcinoma patient, three in all, had partial responses. Overall study results and limits: Expanded clones tended on average to be more numerous among CD8+ T cells than CD4+. Patients with a partial response at 0.1-3.0 mg/kg had among the lowest clonal expansion.

V was pared by 8 bases and J by 3 bases, with 0 bases between. The CDR3 runs 8 residues. CDR1 is SQVTM and CDR2 is ANQGSEA in the germline V gene. This clone was counted only a few times. Antigen specificity is unknown. The sample carries other DNA sequences with the same CDR3. Produced via immunoSEQ multiplex PCR; TCRdb's table is partial and in-frame only. The table includes around 68,000 clones, about nine tenths detected once. This TCR derives from an adult with an advanced solid tumor such as melanoma, head and neck, liver or kidney cancer. Specimen: CD4+ or CD8+ T cells sorted from blood, collected in a trial of the OX40 agonist ivuxolimab. V is TRBV29-1 and J is TRBJ2-3; D is unclear. The CDR3 loop is CSTDTQYF. CDR3 DNA: TGCAGCACAGATACGCAGTATTTT.